This TCR beta chain was documented in a study of blood T cell repertoires in COVID-19. On the study more broadly: Sources were T cells, B-cell-depleted T cells, or PBMCs; the material itself was cDNA or gDNA.

This CDR3 spans 15 amino acids. With 8 bases removed from V and 0 bases from J, the gap between germline ends came to 14 bases. Germline V CDR1 and CDR2: KGHSH, LQKENI. Profiled with immunoSEQ multiplex PCR; TCRdb holds only in-frame clones, not every one. Here the sample spans 370,000 or so clones, roughly 80% being singletons. Sequencing was done on a sample of peripheral blood. The clonotype was recovered from a human donor with acute or convalescent COVID-19. The donor label of this sample is uncertain. The chain combines TRBV18 with TRBJ1-3; D is uncertain. CDR3 residues: CASAEGASSGNTIYF. The CDR3 coding sequence is TGTGCCAGCGCGGAGGGAGCCTCCTCTGGAAACACCATATATTTT.